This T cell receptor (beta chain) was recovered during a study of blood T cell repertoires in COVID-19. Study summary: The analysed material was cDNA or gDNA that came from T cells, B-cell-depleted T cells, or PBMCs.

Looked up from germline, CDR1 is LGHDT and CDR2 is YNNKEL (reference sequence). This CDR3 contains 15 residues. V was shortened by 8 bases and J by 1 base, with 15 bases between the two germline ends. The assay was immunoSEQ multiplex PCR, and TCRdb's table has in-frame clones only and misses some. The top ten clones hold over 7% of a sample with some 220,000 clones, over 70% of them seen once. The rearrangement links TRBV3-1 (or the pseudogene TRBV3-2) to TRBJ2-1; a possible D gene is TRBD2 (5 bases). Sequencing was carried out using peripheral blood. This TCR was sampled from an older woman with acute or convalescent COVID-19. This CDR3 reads CASGGPGISYNEQFF. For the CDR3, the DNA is TGTGCCAGCGGCGGCCCGGGGATTTCCTACAATGAGCAGTTCTTC.